The 4 T cell receptor beta chains below were found in one sample sequenced in a study of monozygotic twins with inflammatory bowel disease. TCRdb re-called the 5' RACE reads and gives one entry per CDR3 protein, without DNA. In total, the table holds approximately 390,000 distinct CDR3 sequences. The sample taken for sequencing was blood. The receptor source for this set is a human donor with ulcerative colitis or Crohn's disease, or a healthy co-twin of an affected twin (not recorded which).

The chain uses TRBV11-1 and TRBJ1-2. This CDR3 spans 13 amino acids. Looked up from germline, CDR1 is SGHAT and CDR2 is FQDESV (reference sequence). This CDR3 is CASSWDPLPGYTF.

The chain uses TRBV12-3 or TRBV12-4 and TRBJ1-1. This CDR3 has 14 amino acids. This chain's CDR3 is CASSLGQVNTEAFF.

This sequence joins TRBV12-3 or TRBV12-4 and TRBJ2-3. The CDR3 is 13 amino acids. CDR3 loop: CASQIVGTDTQYF.

V is TRBV27 and J is TRBJ2-1; the TCRdb D gene call, TRBD1, has no DNA to confirm it. The CDR3 loop spans 13 amino acids. Looked up from germline, CDR1 is MNHEY and CDR2 is SMNVEV (reference sequence). CDR3: CASSGGSINEQFF.